A single sample is the source of the 10 T cell receptor beta chains below, sequenced in a study of patients and donors after allogeneic stem cell transplantation. TCRdb passed the RT-PCR reads through MiXCR, listing each CDR3 protein once. This table holds under 200,000 distinct CDR3 sequences, approximately 28% found once. Sequencing was carried out using blood, either unsorted or a sorted T cell fraction (not recorded which). These receptors came from a human donor who was either an allogeneic HSCT recipient or a stem cell or donor lymphocyte infusion donor (not recorded which). It is not recorded whose cells these are; they may come from a transplant donor.

This clonotype has ten or more counts. The genes are TRBV10-3 and TRBJ1-2; no definite D call. Per germline, CDR1 ENHRY and CDR2 SYGVKD. The CDR3 runs to 12 residues. Trimming left V 7 bases short and J 7 bases short, with 13 bases between. The CDR3 DNA is TGTGCCATCAAAACCCCCGGTGGTGGCTACACCTTC. Translating gives CAIKTPGGGYTF.

This clonotype was picked up a small number of times. The chain links TRBV7-2 to TRBJ1-5, with D possibly matching TRBD1 (5 bases). This CDR3 contains 17 residues. CDR1 is SGHTA and CDR2 is FQGNSA in the germline V gene. Between the trimmed V and J ends, which lost 1 base and 1 base, there was a span of 14 bases. DNA for the CDR3: TGTGCCAGCAGCTTAGTGGGGGGAGCCGTAAGCAATCAGCCCCAGCATTTT. It yields the protein CASSLVGGAVSNQPQHF.

The V gene is TRBV20-1, the J gene TRBJ1-5; D perhaps matches TRBD1 (5 bases). Germline V gene sequence: CDR1 DFQATT, CDR2 SNEGSKA (reference sequence). The CDR3 spans 14 residues. Trimming took 1 base from V and 3 from J, leaving 10 bases between them. This CDR3 is CSARGQSNNQPQHF. The CDR3, as DNA: TGCAGTGCTAGAGGACAGAGTAACAATCAGCCCCAGCATTTT.

This rearrangement joins TRBV10-3 to TRBJ1-6; D might be TRBD1 (5 bases). Trimming left V 6 bases short and J 8 bases short, with 17 bases between. CDR1 is ENHRY and CDR2 is SYGVKD in the germline V gene. The CDR3 runs 15 residues. The CDR3 loop reads CAIRSEGRKDSPLHF. The DNA of the CDR3 is TGTGCCATCAGATCCGAGGGACGTAAGGATTCACCCCTCCACTTT.

This clonotype was observed a handful of times. This sequence joins TRBV7-9 and TRBJ1-2; D unclear. Per the germline V gene, CDR1 is SEHNR and CDR2 is FQNEAQ (reference sequence). This CDR3 has 11 residues. V lost 4 bases and J 13 bases, leaving 13 bases between the germline ends. CDR3 DNA sequence: TGTGCCAGCAGCTACGGGTCGAGTCCCACCTTC. As protein: CASSYGSSPTF.

In this sample, this clonotype turned up many times. The chain combines TRBV12-3 or TRBV12-4 with TRBJ2-5, with a tentative D call TRBD1 (7 bases). Trimming cost V 5 bases and J 5 bases, with 12 bases left between them. This CDR3 is built from 13 residues. CDR3 residues: CASSPQGRETQYF. In DNA form, the CDR3 reads TGTGCCAGCAGTCCACAGGGGAGGGAGACCCAGTACTTC.

This clonotype was counted only a few times. CDR3 nucleotides: TGTGCCAGCTCACCAGGCAGGGTCCCTGGGGCCAACGTCCTGACTTTC. Translation gives CASSPGRVPGANVLTF. This chain links TRBV18 with TRBJ2-6; tentatively, D is TRBD1 (5 bases). Germline CDR1 is KGHSH and CDR2 is LQKENI. The CDR3 has 16 amino acids. Trimming took off 2 bases at V and 2 bases at J, with 10 bases between the two ends.

The gene calls are TRBV30 and TRBJ2-5; no firm D call. Germline CDR1 is GTSNPN and CDR2 is SVGIG (reference sequence). Between the trimmed V and J ends, which lost 4 bases and 2 bases, there was a span of 8 bases. The CDR3 is 12 residues long. CDR3 region: CAWMGIQETQYF. The DNA for the CDR3 is TGTGCCTGGATGGGGATTCAAGAGACCCAGTACTTC.

The sample holds a few counts of this clonotype. CDR3 loop: CASSEQAGGTDEQFF. Written as DNA, the CDR3 is TGCGCCAGCAGTGAGCAAGCGGGGGGTACGGATGAGCAGTTCTTC. The V and J genes are TRBV10-1 and TRBJ2-1, with 9 bases matching TRBD2. Per the germline V gene, CDR1 is WNHNN and CDR2 is SYGVQD (reference sequence). The CDR3 is 15 residues long. V was pared by 2 bases and J by 8 bases, with 7 bases of the junction left unmatched.

This clonotype was detected a few times. The chain couples TRBV20-1 to TRBJ1-2; TRBD1 is a possible D gene (5 bases). V gave up 2 bases and J gave up 2 bases, with 9 bases separating them. This CDR3 is built from 13 residues. CDR1 and CDR2 (germline): DFQATT, SNEGSKA (reference sequence). The CDR3 bases are TGCAGTGCTAGACAGGGAGGGAACTATGGCTACACCTTC. This codes for CSARQGGNYGYTF.